The T cell receptor beta chain under discussion was sequenced for a study of cytomegalovirus exposure and HLA in healthy donors. A word on this clone: Its specificity is not known. Mismatch with germline at one junction end may stem from a read error.

Sequenced by immunoSEQ multiplex PCR; TCRdb stores in-frame clones only, minus some. Here the sample spans 150,000 to 250,000 clones, 80% to 90% being singletons. The study's findings and limits: Overall, approximately 180 TCR beta chains were annotated as cytomegalovirus-associated. The classifier reportedly diagnosed cytomegalovirus status with high sensitivity and specificity.

The CDR3 extends over 13 amino acids. Germline CDR1 is SSHAT and CDR2 is FNYEAQ (reference sequence). The specimen was PBMCs. The TCR comes from a young woman in good health and CMV-seropositive. The gene calls are TRBV7-7 and TRBJ2-5, with TRBD2 matching 7 bases. As DNA, the CDR3 is TGTGCTAGCAGCTTGCCGGGAGGAGAGACCCAGTACTTC. This encodes CASSLPGGETQYF.